One sample yielded the 21 T cell receptor beta chains listed below, sequenced in a study of T cells in Graves' hyperthyroidism and ophthalmopathy. Amplified TCR beta CDR3 regions derived from RNA transcripts. HTBI primers were the set used in a first-round RT-PCR of the TCR CDR3. One entry per CDR3 protein results from TCRdb running MiXCR on the multiplex PCR reads. The table shows about 340,000 distinct CDR3 sequences, with roughly 20% occurring only once. The sequencing sample was made of blood. These receptors came from a woman aged 45-59 years with Graves' hyperthyroidism.

This clonotype was counted many times. The rearrangement links TRBV9 to TRBJ2-3, with D uncertain. Germline V gene data show CDR1 as SGDLS and CDR2 as YYNGEE. Trimming removed 4 bases from V and 1 base from J, with 10 bases in between. The CDR3 has 14 residues. CDR3 bases: TGTGCCAGCAGCCCCGTGTGGGGCACAGATACGCAGTATTTT. Translating it yields CASSPVWGTDTQYF.

This clonotype came up a few times. The V and J genes are TRBV6-1 and TRBJ1-4, with a weak D call TRBD1 (5 bases). There are 14 residues in the CDR3. CDR1 is MNHNS, CDR2 SASEGT, per germline. Trimming removed 1 base from V and 4 bases from J, with 7 bases in between. CDR3 sequence: CASSEGGGNEKLFF. The CDR3 bases are TGTGCCAGCAGTGAAGGGGGCGGTAATGAAAAACTGTTTTTT.

This clonotype came up a few times. The J gene is TRBJ1-1, the V gene TRBV19, with 7 bases that match TRBD1. Germline CDR1 reads LNHDA; CDR2 reads SQIVND (reference sequence). V trimming: 2 bases; J trimming: 1 base; junction bases outside the gene matches: 4. This CDR3 comprises 15 residues. CDR3 sequence: CASSITGAWNTEAFF. CDR3 DNA: TGTGCCAGTAGTATAACAGGGGCTTGGAACACTGAAGCTTTCTTT.

This chain connects TRBV6-1 to TRBJ1-3; D unclear. Trimming shortened V by 0 bases and J by 0 bases, and 9 bases separated the two germline ends. Germline loops: CDR1 MNHNS, CDR2 SASEGT. The CDR3 sequence is 16 residues long. DNA for the CDR3: TGTGCCAGCAGTGAAGCAACAGTGTACTCTGGAAACACCATATATTTT. This translates into CASSEATVYSGNTIYF.

Regarding this clonotype: This may be a read error, as it is one base from a much larger clone. The chain has TRBV6-2 or TRBV6-3 and TRBJ2-4; D possibly uses TRBD1 or TRBD2 (6 bases each). The ends were cut back, 7 bases at V and 0 bases at J, with 10 bases in the middle. The V gene's germline CDR1 is MNHEY and CDR2 SVGEGT. The CDR3 length is 14 residues. The CDR3 protein is CASKEGVAKNIQYF. The CDR3 DNA is TGTGCCAGCAAGGAGGGGGTAGCCAAAAACATTCAGTACTTC.

This CDR3 is CASSHTPGTSGRISTDTQYF. CDR3 bases: TGTGCCAGCAGCCACACTCCCGGGACTAGCGGGAGAATTAGCACAGATACGCAGTATTTT. The J gene is TRBJ2-3, the V gene TRBV14; 14 bases map to TRBD2. This CDR3 is built from 20 residues. V lost 3 bases and J lost 0; bases outside the gene matches: 11. CDR1 is SGHDN and CDR2 is FVKESK in the germline V gene.

The chain joins TRBV24-1 to TRBJ2-3; D is possibly TRBD1 (6 bases). CDR3 size: 13 residues. V was pared by 4 bases and J by 9 bases, with 13 bases between. The germline V gene encodes CDR1 KGHDR and CDR2 SFDVKD. In DNA form, the CDR3 reads TGTGCCACCAGTGACCCGGGACACCCCACGCAGTATTTT. Translation gives CATSDPGHPTQYF.

The chain is built from TRBV7-8 and TRBJ1-3; D call uncertain. The germline V gene has CDR1 SGHVS and CDR2 FQNEAQ. V shed 2 bases and J shed 0 bases, with 8 bases lying between them. This CDR3 is 15 amino acids long. The CDR3 sequence is CASSLLTASGNTIYF. CDR3 nucleotides: TGTGCCAGCAGCTTACTCACAGCCTCTGGAAACACCATATATTTT.

This clonotype has only a few counts. V is TRBV7-3 and J is TRBJ2-3; D gene uncertain. The CDR3 runs to 14 residues. Trimming shortened V by 5 bases and J by 0 bases, and 9 bases separated the two germline ends. Per germline, CDR1 SGHTA and CDR2 FQGTGA. CDR3 sequence reads: CASSLLTSTDTQYF. CDR3 DNA: TGTGCCAGCAGCCTCCTGACTAGCACAGATACGCAGTATTTT. The variable domain in full, with the rest retrieved from reference TRBV7-3 and TRBJ2-3, is GAGVSQTPSNKVTEKGKYVELRCDPISGHTALYWYRQSLGQGPEFLIYFQGTGAADDSGLPNDRFFAVRPEGSVSTLKIQRTERGDSAVYLCASSLLTSTDTQYFGPGTRLTVL.

The chain recombines TRBV7-9 with TRBJ2-1, with D possibly being TRBD2 (5 bases). CDR3 size: 17 residues. V was clipped by 7 bases and J by 4 bases, with 23 bases between them. Germline V gene data show CDR1 as SEHNR and CDR2 as FQNEAQ (reference sequence). CDR3 region: CASKGEAEPSSYNEQFF. The CDR3 DNA reads as TGTGCCAGCAAGGGAGAGGCAGAACCATCTAGTTACAATGAGCAGTTCTTC.

This clonotype came up a few times. V gene TRBV2 combines with J gene TRBJ1-6; no reliable D call. The V end lost 0 bases, the J end lost 6 bases, and 12 bases lay between the germline ends. Looked up from germline, CDR1 is SNHLY and CDR2 is FYNNEI. The CDR3 covers 16 residues. The CDR3 region is CASSEAQTVPNSPLHF. The DNA of the CDR3 is TGTGCCAGCAGTGAAGCGCAGACGGTCCCTAATTCACCCCTCCACTTT.

This clonotype was seen only a few times. The junction departs from the called germline gene at one end, perhaps through a read error. The genes are TRBV13 and TRBJ2-1, with 8 positions matching TRBD2. CDR1 PRHDT and CDR2 FYEKMQ come from the germline V gene (reference sequence). The CDR3 is 14 residues long. As DNA, the CDR3 is TGTGCCAGCAGGTTAGCGGGATTGAGGAATGAGCAGTTCTTC. Its translation: CASRLAGLRNEQFF.

This chain joins TRBV19 and TRBJ2-2; tentatively, D is TRBD2 (5 bases). The germline V and J ends were trimmed by 6 bases and 0 bases, with 11 bases remaining between them. The CDR3 runs to 15 residues. The germline V gene encodes CDR1 LNHDA and CDR2 SQIVND (reference sequence). CDR3 DNA: TGTGCCAGTAGCCCGGACTTTCCGAACACCGGGGAGCTGTTTTTT. It yields the protein CASSPDFPNTGELFF.

The CDR3 sequence is CASSLYRTGGLETQYF. The CDR3 nucleotides read TGTGCCAGCAGTTTATACCGGACAGGGGGGTTGGAGACCCAGTACTTC. The V call is TRBV28, the J call TRBJ2-5; 10 bases line up with TRBD1. The V segment lost 1 base and the J segment 5 bases; nucleotides outside the gene matches: 7. Germline V gene data show CDR1 as MDHEN and CDR2 as SYDVKM. The CDR3 is made up of 16 amino acids.

The chain uses TRBV4-1 and TRBJ2-3, with 9 bases identical to TRBD2. The CDR3 is made up of 16 amino acids. The trim removed 0 bases at V and 10 bases at J, leaving 11 bases unmatched. Germline-derived CDR1 and CDR2 are MGHRA and YSYEKL. CDR3 sequence reads: CASSQEGMLAGTAQYF. In DNA, the CDR3 is TGCGCCAGCAGCCAAGAAGGAATGCTAGCGGGAACCGCGCAGTATTTT.

This chain links TRBV7-8 with TRBJ2-5; D is unclear. CDR3 length: 13 amino acids. The V end lost 4 bases, the J end lost 4 bases, and 10 bases lay between the germline ends. CDR1 and CDR2 from the germline V gene are SGHVS and FQNEAQ. The CDR3 protein is CASSSRWGETQYF. The CDR3 DNA sequence: TGTGCCAGCAGCTCCAGGTGGGGAGAGACCCAGTACTTC.

About this clonotype itself: A read error may explain this, as a much larger clone is one base away. J is TRBJ2-3 and V is TRBV28; 9 bases fit TRBD1. V shed 6 bases, J shed 4 bases, and the junction held 8 bases outside the gene matches. CDR1 is MDHEN, CDR2 SYDVKM, per germline. There are 15 residues in the CDR3. The DNA of the CDR3 is TGTGCCAGCAGGTATAGACAGGGGGGAGCAGATACGCAGTATTTT. This gives the protein CASRYRQGGADTQYF.

This clonotype was detected many times. The chain has TRBV19 and TRBJ1-1; D gene ambiguous. The germline V gene has CDR1 LNHDA and CDR2 SQIVND (reference sequence). This CDR3 contains 14 residues. V lost 2 bases, J lost 0 bases, and 7 bases lay in between. Here the CDR3 DNA reads TGTGCCAGTAGTATACCCGAAATGAACACTGAAGCTTTCTTT. Translating it yields CASSIPEMNTEAFF.

This clonotype was counted at least ten times. The rearrangement links TRBV7-9 to TRBJ2-5, with TRBD2 matching 13 bases. The V gene end was trimmed by 6 bases and the J gene end by 3 bases; junction bases not matched to a gene: 4. The germline gives CDR1 SEHNR, CDR2 FQNEAQ (reference sequence). The CDR3 sequence is 15 residues long. CDR3 in DNA: TGTGCCAGCAGTCCCGGGACTAGCGGGGAAGAGACCCAGTACTTC. Amino acids: CASSPGTSGEETQYF.

This clonotype appeared many times. The J gene is TRBJ2-5, the V gene TRBV24-1; no reliable D call. Germline V gives CDR1 KGHDR, CDR2 SFDVKD. The CDR3 extends over 12 amino acids. Trimming left V 9 bases short and J 4 bases short, with 11 bases between. The CDR3 nucleotides are TGTGCCACCGGGCACTTTCTAGAGACCCAGTACTTC. Its protein is CATGHFLETQYF.

This clonotype was seen repeatedly, ten times or more. The chain employs TRBV12-3 or TRBV12-4 and TRBJ1-3; possibly TRBD1 for D (6 bases). Trimming took off 3 bases at V and 4 bases at J, with 25 bases between the two ends. The CDR3 spans 19 residues. CDR3 nucleotide sequence: TGTGCCAGCAGTTTTTCGCGGTGGTGGAACAGGGACGCAGGAAACACCATATATTTT. Residues: CASSFSRWWNRDAGNTIYF.